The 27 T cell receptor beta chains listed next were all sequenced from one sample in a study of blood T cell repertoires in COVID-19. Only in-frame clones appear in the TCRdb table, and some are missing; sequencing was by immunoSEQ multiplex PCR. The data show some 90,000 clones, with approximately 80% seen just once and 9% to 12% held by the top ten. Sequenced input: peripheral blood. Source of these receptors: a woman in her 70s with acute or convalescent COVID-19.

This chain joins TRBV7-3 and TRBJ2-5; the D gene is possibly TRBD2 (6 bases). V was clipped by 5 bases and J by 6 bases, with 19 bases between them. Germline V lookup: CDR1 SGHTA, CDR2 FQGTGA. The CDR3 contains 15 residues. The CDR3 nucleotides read TGTGCCAGCAGCCTTGCCCCGACTAGTTTACAGACCCAGTACTTC. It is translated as CASSLAPTSLQTQYF.

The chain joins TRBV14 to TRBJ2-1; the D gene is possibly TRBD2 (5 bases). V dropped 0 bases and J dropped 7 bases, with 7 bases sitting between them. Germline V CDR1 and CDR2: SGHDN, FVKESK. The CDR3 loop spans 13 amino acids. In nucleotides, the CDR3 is TGTGCCAGCAGCCAAGATCGAGGGAATGAGCAGTTCTTC. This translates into CASSQDRGNEQFF.

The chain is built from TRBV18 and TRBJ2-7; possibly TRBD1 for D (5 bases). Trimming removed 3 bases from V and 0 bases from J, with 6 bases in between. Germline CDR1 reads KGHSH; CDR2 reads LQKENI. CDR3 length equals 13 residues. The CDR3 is CASSPDTSYEQYF. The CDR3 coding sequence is TGTGCCAGCTCACCGGACACCTCCTACGAGCAGTACTTC.

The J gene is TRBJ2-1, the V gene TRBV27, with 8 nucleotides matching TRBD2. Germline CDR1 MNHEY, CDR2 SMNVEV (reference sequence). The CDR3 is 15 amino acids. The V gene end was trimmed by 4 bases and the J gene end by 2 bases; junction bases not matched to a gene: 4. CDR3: CASSWVSGAYNEQFF. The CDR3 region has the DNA TGTGCCAGCAGTTGGGTTAGCGGGGCCTACAATGAGCAGTTCTTC.

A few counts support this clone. The CDR3 DNA reads as TGTGCCAGCAGCTTAGATCGGAGGGGCCGGGAGTTCTTC. Translating gives CASSLDRRGREFF. The chain carries TRBV7-2 and TRBJ2-1, with D maybe TRBD2 (6 bases). Germline CDR1 SGHTA, CDR2 FQGNSA. Trimming shortened V by 1 base and J by 14 bases, and 15 bases separated the two germline ends. The CDR3 is made up of 13 amino acids.

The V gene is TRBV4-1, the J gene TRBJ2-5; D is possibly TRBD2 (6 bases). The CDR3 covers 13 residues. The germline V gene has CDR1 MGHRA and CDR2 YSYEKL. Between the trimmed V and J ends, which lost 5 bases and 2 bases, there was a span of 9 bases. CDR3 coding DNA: TGCGCCAGCAGCGGGGGGTTACAAGAGACCCAGTACTTC. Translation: CASSGGLQETQYF.

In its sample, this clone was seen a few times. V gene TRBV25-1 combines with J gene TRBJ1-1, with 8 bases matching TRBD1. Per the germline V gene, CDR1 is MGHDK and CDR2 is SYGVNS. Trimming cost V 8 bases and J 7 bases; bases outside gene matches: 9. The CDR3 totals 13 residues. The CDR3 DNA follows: TGTGCCAGCCGCCAGGGGGCGCTAAGTGAAGCTTTCTTT. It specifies CASRQGALSEAFF.

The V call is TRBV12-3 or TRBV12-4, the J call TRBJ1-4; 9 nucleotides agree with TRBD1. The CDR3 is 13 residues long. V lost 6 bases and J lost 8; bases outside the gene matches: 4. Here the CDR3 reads CASSRTGVEKLFF. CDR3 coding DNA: TGTGCCAGCAGCCGGACAGGGGTGGAAAAACTGTTTTTT.

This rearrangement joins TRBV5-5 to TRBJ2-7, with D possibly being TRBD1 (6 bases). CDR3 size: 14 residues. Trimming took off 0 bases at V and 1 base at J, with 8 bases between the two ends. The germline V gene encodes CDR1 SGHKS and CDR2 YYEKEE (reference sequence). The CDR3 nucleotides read TGTGCCAGCAGCTTGGAACAGGGTTCCTACGAGCAGTACTTC. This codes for CASSLEQGSYEQYF. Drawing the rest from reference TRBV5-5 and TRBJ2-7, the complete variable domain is DAGVTQSPTHLIKTRGQQVTLRCSPISGHKSVSWYQQVLGQGPQFIFQYYEKEERGRGNFPDRFSARQFPNYSSELNVNALLLGDSALYLCASSLEQGSYEQYFGPGTRLTVT.

The CDR3, as DNA: TGTGCCAGCAGCCAGGGGGGACAGGGGACCGCTGAAGCTTTCTTT. This sequence encodes CASSQGGQGTAEAFF. The gene calls are TRBV7-9 and TRBJ1-1, with TRBD1 matching over 10 bases. Trimming cost V 5 bases and J 6 bases; bases outside gene matches: 9. CDR1 is SEHNR and CDR2 is FQNEAQ in the germline V gene (reference sequence). The CDR3 consists of 15 residues.

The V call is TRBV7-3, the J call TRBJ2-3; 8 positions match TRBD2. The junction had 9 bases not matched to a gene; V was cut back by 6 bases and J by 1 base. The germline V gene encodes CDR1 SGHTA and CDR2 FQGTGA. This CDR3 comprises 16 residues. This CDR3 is CASSKSAAGGTDTQYF. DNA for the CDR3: TGTGCCAGCAGTAAATCCGCAGCGGGGGGCACAGATACGCAGTATTTT.

The CDR3 nucleotides read TGTGCCAGTAGGCCAGGCTTGAACACTGAAGCTTTCTTT. Amino acid sequence: CASRPGLNTEAFF. This chain links TRBV19 with TRBJ1-1; D remains ambiguous. CDR1 is LNHDA and CDR2 is SQIVND in the germline V gene (reference sequence). The CDR3 has 13 amino acids. V was shortened by 6 bases and J by 0 bases, with 8 bases between the two germline ends.

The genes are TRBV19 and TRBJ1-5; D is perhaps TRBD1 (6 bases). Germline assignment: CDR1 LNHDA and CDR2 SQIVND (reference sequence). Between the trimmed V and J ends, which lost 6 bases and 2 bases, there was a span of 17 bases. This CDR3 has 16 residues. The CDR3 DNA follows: TGTGCCAGTAGGAGACAGGTCATCAGGGGCAATCAGCCCCAGCATTTT. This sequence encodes CASRRQVIRGNQPQHF.

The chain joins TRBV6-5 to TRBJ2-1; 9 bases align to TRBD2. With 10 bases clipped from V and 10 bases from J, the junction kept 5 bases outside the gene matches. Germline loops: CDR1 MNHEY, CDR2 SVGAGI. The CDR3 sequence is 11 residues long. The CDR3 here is CANGLASEQFF. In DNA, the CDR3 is TGTGCCAACGGACTAGCGAGCGAGCAGTTCTTC.

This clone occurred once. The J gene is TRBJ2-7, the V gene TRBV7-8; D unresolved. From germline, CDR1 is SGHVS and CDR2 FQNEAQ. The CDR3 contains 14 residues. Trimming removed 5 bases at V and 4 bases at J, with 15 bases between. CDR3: CASSPPLLLYEQYF. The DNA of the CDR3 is TGTGCCAGCAGCCCCCCGTTACTGCTTTACGAGCAGTACTTC. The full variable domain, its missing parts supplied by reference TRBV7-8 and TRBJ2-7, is GAGVSQSPRYKVAKRGQDVALRCDPISGHVSLFWYQQALGQGPEFLTYFQNEAQLDKSGLPSDRFFAERPEGSVSTLKIQRTQQEDSAVYLCASSPPLLLYEQYFGPGTRLTVT.

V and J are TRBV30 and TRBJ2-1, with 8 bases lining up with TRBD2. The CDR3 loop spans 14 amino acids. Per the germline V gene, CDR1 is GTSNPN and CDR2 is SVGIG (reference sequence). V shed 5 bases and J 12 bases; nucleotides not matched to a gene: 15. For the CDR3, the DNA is TGTGCCTGGGAACTCGGGCTAGCGGGTCTAGGGCAGTTCTTC. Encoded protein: CAWELGLAGLGQFF.

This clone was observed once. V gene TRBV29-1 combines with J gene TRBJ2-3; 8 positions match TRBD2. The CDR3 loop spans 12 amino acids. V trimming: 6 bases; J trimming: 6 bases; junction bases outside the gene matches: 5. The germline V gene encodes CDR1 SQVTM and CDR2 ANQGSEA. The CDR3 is CSVARGADTQYF. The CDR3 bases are TGCAGCGTGGCGCGGGGGGCGGATACGCAGTATTTT.

For the CDR3, the DNA is TGCGCCAGCAGCGCGGCTACAGGGGGCGGTGAAAAACTGTTTTTT. This gives the protein CASSAATGGGEKLFF. The chain links TRBV5-1 to TRBJ1-4; 9 bases match TRBD1. V gave up 4 bases and J gave up 7 bases; unmatched junction bases: 8. Germline values: CDR1 SGHRS, CDR2 YFSETQ. The CDR3 is made up of 15 amino acids. The full variable domain, completed using reference TRBV5-1 and TRBJ1-4, is KAGVTQTPRYLIKTRGQQVTLSCSPISGHRSVSWYQQTPGQGLQFLFEYFSETQRNKGNFPGRFSGRQFSNSRSEMNVSTLELGDSALYLCASSAATGGGEKLFFGSGTQLSVL.

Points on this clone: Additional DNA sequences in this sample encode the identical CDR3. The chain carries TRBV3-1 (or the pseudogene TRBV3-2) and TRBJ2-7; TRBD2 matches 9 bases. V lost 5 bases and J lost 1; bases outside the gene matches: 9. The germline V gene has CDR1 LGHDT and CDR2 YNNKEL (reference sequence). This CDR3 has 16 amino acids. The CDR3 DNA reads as TGTGCCAGCAGCGAGAGCGGACTAGCGCGTTCCTACGAGCAGTACTTC. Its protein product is CASSESGLARSYEQYF.

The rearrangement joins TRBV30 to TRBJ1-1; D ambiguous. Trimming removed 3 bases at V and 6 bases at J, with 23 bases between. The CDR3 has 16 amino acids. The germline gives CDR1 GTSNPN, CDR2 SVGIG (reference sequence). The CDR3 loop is CAWSRWANSRSPEAFF. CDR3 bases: TGTGCCTGGAGCCGGTGGGCAAACTCCAGGTCCCCTGAAGCTTTCTTT.

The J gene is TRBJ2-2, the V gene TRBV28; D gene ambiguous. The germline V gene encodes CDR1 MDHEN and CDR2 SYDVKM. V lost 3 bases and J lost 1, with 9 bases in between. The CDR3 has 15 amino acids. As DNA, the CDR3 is TGTGCCAGCAGTTTCGCCAGGATGAACACCGGGGAGCTGTTTTTT. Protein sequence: CASSFARMNTGELFF.

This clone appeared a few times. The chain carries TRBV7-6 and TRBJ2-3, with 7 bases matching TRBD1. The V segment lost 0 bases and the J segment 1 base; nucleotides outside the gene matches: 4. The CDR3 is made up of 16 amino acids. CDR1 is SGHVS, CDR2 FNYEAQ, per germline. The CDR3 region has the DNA TGTGCCAGCAGCTTAGCCGCGACAGGGCGCACAGATACGCAGTATTTT. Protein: CASSLAATGRTDTQYF. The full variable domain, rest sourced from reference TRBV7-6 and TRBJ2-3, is GAGVSQSPRYKVTKRGQDVALRCDPISGHVSLYWYRQALGQGPEFLTYFNYEAQQDKSGLPNDRFSAERPEGSISTLTIQRTEQRDSAMYRCASSLAATGRTDTQYFGPGTRLTVL.

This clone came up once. For the CDR3, the DNA is TGTGCCAGCAGCTCCAACCCGGGGGATAGGGTCACTGAAGCTTTCTTT. Amino acids: CASSSNPGDRVTEAFF. The chain joins TRBV7-2 to TRBJ1-1, with D possibly matching TRBD1 (5 bases). Germline-derived CDR1 and CDR2 are SGHTA and FQGNSA. The CDR3 spans 16 residues. V lost 4 bases to trimming and J lost 4 bases, with 19 bases between them.

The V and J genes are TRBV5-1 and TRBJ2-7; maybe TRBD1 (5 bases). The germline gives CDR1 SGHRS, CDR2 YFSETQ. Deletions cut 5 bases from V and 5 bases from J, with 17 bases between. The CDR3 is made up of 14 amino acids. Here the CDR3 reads CASSSVDRRNEQYF. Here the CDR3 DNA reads TGCGCCAGCAGTTCCGTCGACAGAAGGAACGAGCAGTACTTC. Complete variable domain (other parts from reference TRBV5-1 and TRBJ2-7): KAGVTQTPRYLIKTRGQQVTLSCSPISGHRSVSWYQQTPGQGLQFLFEYFSETQRNKGNFPGRFSGRQFSNSRSEMNVSTLELGDSALYLCASSSVDRRNEQYFGPGTRLTVT.

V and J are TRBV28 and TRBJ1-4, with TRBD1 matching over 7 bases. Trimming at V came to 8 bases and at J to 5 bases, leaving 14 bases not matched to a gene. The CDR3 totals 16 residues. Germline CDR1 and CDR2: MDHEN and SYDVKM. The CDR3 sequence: CASFLAIGTDNEKLFF. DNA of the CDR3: TGTGCCAGCTTTTTGGCCATCGGGACAGACAATGAAAAACTGTTTTTT. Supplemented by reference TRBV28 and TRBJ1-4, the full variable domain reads DVKVTQSSRYLVKRTGEKVFLECVQDMDHENMFWYRQDPGLGLRLIYFSYDVKMKEKGDIPEGYSVSREKKERFSLILESASTNQTSMYLCASFLAIGTDNEKLFFGSGTQLSVL.

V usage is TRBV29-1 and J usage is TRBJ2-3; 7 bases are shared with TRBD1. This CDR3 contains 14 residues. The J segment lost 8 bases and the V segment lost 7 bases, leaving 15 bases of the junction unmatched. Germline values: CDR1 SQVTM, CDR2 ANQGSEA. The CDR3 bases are TGCAGCGCCTATTACCAGGGACAGCGTATTACGCAGTATTTT. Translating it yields CSAYYQGQRITQYF.

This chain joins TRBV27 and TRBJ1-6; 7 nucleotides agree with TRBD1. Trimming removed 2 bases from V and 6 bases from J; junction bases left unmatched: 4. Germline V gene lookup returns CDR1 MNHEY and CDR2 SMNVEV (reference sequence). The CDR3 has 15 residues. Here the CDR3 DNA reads TGTGCCAGCAGTTTACGGCAGGGGGGTAATTCACCCCTCCACTTT. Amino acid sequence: CASSLRQGGNSPLHF.